This TCR beta chain was sequenced for a study of patients and donors after allogeneic stem cell transplantation. Germline V gene sequence: CDR1 DFQATT, CDR2 SNEGSKA (reference sequence). J gave up 4 bases and V 5 bases, and 6 bases lay outside the gene matches. This CDR3 contains 15 residues. TCRdb reprocessed the RT-PCR reads with MiXCR, giving one entry per CDR3 protein. The table includes about 960,000 distinct CDR3 sequences, 15% to 20% detected once. The sequencing input was blood, either unsorted or a sorted T cell fraction (not recorded which). This sequence originates from a human donor who was either an allogeneic HSCT recipient or a stem cell or donor lymphocyte infusion donor (not recorded which). It is not recorded whose cells these are; they may come from a transplant donor. V and J are TRBV20-1 and TRBJ2-7, with 15 bases aligning to TRBD2. The DNA of the CDR3 is TGCAGTGCTCTCGGACTAGCGGGGGGGAAATACGAGCAGTACTTC. This translates into CSALGLAGGKYEQYF.